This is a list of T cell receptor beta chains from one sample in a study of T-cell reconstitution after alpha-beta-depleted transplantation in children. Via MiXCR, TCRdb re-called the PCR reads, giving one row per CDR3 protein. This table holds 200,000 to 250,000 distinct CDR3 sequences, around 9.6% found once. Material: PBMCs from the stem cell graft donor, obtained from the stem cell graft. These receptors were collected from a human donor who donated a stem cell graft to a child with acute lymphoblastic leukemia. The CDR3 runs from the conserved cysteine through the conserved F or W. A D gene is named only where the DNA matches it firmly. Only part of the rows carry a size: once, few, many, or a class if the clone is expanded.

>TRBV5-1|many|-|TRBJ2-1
TGCGCCAGCAGCTTTGTTTCCGGCCGTCTTACCTACAATGAGCAGTTCTTC
CASSFVSGRLTYNEQFF
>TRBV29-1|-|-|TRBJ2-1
TGCAGCGTAAAGTCTAATGAGCAGTTCTTC
CSVKSNEQFF
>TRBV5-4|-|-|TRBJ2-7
TGTGCCAGCAGCTGGCAGGTTTCCCCTTACGAGCAGTACTTC
CASSWQVSPYEQYF
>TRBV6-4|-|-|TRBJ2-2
TGTGCCAGCAGTGTTAGGCCGGCCTTGGCCGGGGAGCTGTTTTTT
CASSVRPALAGELFF
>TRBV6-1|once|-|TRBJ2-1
TGTGCCAGCAGTGCCCTAGGCGGGGGCGGCAATGAGCAGTTCTTC
CASSALGGGGNEQFF
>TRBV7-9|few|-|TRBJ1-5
TGTGCCAGCAGCCCCACTGGGCCCCAGGGTCAGCCCCAGCATTTT
CASSPTGPQGQPQHF
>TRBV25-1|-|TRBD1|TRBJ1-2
TGTGCCAGCAGTGACCACCCCGACAGGGGCGGCTACACCTTC
CASSDHPDRGGYTF
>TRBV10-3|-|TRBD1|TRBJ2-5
TGTGCCATCAGTGGAGTGACAGGGTTTGGCGAGACCCAGTACTTC
CAISGVTGFGETQYF
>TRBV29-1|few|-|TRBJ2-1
TGCAGCGTTGCGGGGGCTGAGCAGTTCTTC
CSVAGAEQFF
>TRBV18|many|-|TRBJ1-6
TGTGCCAGCTCACCACCATCCGGCAATTCACCCCTCCACTTT
CASSPPSGNSPLHF
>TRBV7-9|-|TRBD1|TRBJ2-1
TGTGCCAGCAGCTTAAGGAATACCGGCCAGGGGGATGAGCAGTTCTTC
CASSLRNTGQGDEQFF
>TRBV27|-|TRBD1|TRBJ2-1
TGTGCCAGCAGTTGGACAGGGGACAATGAGCAGTTCTTC
CASSWTGDNEQFF
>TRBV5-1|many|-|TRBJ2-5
TGCGCCAGCAGCTTGCAGCAGGCACAAGAGACCCAGTACTTC
CASSLQQAQETQYF
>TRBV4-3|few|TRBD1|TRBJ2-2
TGCGCCAGCAGCCAAGATATAAGCCAGGGGGACACCGGGGAGCTGTTTTTT
CASSQDISQGDTGELFF
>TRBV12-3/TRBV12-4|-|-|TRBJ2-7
TGTGCCAGCAGTTCTTACAGGGCGCGGGAGCAGTACTTC
CASSSYRAREQYF
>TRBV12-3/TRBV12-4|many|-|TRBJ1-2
TGTGCCAGCAGCTCAATGACCGTATTGGGCTACACCTTC
CASSSMTVLGYTF
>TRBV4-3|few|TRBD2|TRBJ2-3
TGCGCCAGCAGCCAAGATCTTCGAAGCGGGGGGAGAACTAGCACAGATACGCAGTATTTT
CASSQDLRSGGRTSTDTQYF
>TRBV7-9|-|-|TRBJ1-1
TGTGCCAGCAGACCCCCGTATAACACTGAAGCTTTCTTT
CASRPPYNTEAFF
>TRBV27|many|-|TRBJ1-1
TGTGCCTGCAGAGCGGGGACTGAAGCTTTCTTT
CACRAGTEAFF
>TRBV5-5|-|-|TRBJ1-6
TGTGCCAGCAGCTTGTATGGAGGGTCTACCAATTCACCCCTCCACTTT
CASSLYGGSTNSPLHF
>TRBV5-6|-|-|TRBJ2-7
TGTGCCAGCAGCATGACCTTGCGTGAGCAGTACTTC
CASSMTLREQYF
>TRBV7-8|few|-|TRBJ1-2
TGTGCCAGCAGCCTCCTCAGACAGACCTATGGCTACACCTTC
CASSLLRQTYGYTF
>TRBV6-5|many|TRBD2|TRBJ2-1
TGTGCCAGCAGTTATAGTCCGACTAGCGGGGGCTTTTCAGGACATGAGCAGTTCTTC
CASSYSPTSGGFSGHEQFF
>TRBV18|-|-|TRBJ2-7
TGTGCCAGCTCACCAAACCGGGACGCCGGCTTCTCCGAGCAGTACTTC
CASSPNRDAGFSEQYF
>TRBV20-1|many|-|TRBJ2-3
TGCAGTGCTGGGAACTCGGGACTGAGCACAGATACGCAGTATTTT
CSAGNSGLSTDTQYF
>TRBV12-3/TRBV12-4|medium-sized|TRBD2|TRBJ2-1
TGTGCCAGCAGACCCTCCGGACTAGCTTCGTATGAGCAGTTCTTC
CASRPSGLASYEQFF
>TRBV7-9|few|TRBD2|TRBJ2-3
TGTGCCAGCATAGACAGCGGGGGGGCAGATACGCAGTATTTT
CASIDSGGADTQYF
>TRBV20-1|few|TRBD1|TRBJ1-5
TGCAGTGCTAGTCCTGACAGGGTTCCGCTGCAGCCCCAGCATTTT
CSASPDRVPLQPQHF
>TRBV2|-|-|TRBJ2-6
TGTGCCAGCAGTCGGGACCAGGGTTCAGCTGGGGCCAACGTCCTGACTTTC
CASSRDQGSAGANVLTF
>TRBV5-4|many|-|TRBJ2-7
TGTGCCAGCAGCTCTGACCGAGGGGCGGGATACGAGCAGTACTTC
CASSSDRGAGYEQYF
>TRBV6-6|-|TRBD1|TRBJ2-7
TGTGCCAGCAGCCGTACGGACAGGGCCGAGCAGTACTTC
CASSRTDRAEQYF
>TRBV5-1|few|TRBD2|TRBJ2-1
TGCGCCAGCAGCTTGGGGTCTAGCGGGCCCCATGAGCAGTTCTTC
CASSLGSSGPHEQFF
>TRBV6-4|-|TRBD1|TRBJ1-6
TGTGCCAGCAGTTATGACAGGGGTAATTCACCCCTCCACTTT
CASSYDRGNSPLHF
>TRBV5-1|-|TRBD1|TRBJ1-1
TGCGCCAGCAGCTTACGGACAGGCACTGAAGCTTTCTTT
CASSLRTGTEAFF
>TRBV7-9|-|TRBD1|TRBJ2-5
TGTGCCAGCAGCACAAGGACAGGGGGAGAGACCCAGTACTTC
CASSTRTGGETQYF
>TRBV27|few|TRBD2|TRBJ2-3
TGTGCCAGCAGTTCCCTCGCTCCAGCGGGGGGGGGAGATACGCAGTATTTT
CASSSLAPAGGGDTQYF
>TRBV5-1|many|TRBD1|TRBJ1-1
TGCGCCAGCAGCCCACTAGACAGGGGGGTCACTGAAGCTTTCTTT
CASSPLDRGVTEAFF
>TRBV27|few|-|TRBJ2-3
TGTGCCAGCAGTCCCCTTAACACAGATACGCAGTATTTT
CASSPLNTDTQYF
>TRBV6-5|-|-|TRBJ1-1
TGTGCCAGCAGTTACTCTCGCGGAGGAACTACTGAAGCTTTCTTT
CASSYSRGGTTEAFF
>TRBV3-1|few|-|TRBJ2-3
TGTGCCAGCAGCCAATTGGGTTCAGATACGCAGTATTTT
CASSQLGSDTQYF